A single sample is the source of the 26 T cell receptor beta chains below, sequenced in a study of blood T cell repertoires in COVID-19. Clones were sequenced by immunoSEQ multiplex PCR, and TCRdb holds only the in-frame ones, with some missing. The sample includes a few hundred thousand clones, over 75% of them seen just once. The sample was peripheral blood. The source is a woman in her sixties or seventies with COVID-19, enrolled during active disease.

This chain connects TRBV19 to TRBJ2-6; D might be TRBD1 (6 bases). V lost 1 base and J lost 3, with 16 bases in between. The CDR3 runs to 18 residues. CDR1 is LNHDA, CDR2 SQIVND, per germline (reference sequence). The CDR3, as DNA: TGTGCCAGTAGTATAGTCCAGGGGACAAGCTATGGGGCCAACGTCCTGACTTTC. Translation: CASSIVQGTSYGANVLTF.

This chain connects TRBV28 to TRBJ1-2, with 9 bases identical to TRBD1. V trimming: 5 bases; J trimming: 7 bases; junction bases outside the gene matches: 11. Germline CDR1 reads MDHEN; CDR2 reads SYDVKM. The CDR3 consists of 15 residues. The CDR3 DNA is TGTGCCAGCAGTGCTGGGGACAGGGATAGATTTGGCTACACCTTC. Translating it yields CASSAGDRDRFGYTF.

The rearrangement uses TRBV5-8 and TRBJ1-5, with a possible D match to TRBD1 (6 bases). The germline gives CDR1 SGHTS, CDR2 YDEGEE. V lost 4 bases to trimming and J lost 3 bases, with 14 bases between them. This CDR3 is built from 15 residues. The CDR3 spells CASSPGRQDNQPQHF. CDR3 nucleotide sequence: TGTGCCAGCAGCCCGGGAAGACAGGACAATCAGCCCCAGCATTTT.

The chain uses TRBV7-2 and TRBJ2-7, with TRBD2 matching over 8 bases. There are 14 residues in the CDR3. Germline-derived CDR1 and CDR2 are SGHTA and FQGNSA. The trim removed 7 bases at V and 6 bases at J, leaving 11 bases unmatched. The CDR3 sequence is CASTLEGLVSEQYF. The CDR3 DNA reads TGTGCCAGCACCCTTGAGGGACTAGTGAGCGAGCAGTACTTC. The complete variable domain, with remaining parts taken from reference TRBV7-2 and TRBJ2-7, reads GAGVSQSPSNKVTEKGKDVELRCDPISGHTALYWYRQSLGQGLEFLIYFQGNSAPDKSGLPSDRFSAERTGGSVSTLTIQRTQQEDSAVYLCASTLEGLVSEQYFGPGTRLTVT.

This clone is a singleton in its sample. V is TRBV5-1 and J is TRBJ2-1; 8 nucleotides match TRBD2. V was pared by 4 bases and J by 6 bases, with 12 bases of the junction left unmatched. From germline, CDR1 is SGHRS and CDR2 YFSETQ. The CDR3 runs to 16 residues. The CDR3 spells CASSTLSGSMSNEQFF. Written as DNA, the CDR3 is TGCGCCAGCAGCACCCTAAGCGGGAGTATGTCCAATGAGCAGTTCTTC.

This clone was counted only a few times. CDR3 protein: CASSQSSLGDMKFGTYGYTF. CDR3 DNA sequence: TGTGCCAGCAGCCAGAGCTCGCTAGGGGACATGAAGTTCGGAACCTATGGCTACACCTTC. The rearrangement joins TRBV3-1 (or the pseudogene TRBV3-2) to TRBJ1-2, with a possible D match to TRBD1 (6 bases). Trimming removed 3 bases at V and 4 bases at J, with 30 bases between. CDR1 LGHDT and CDR2 YNNKEL come from the germline V gene (reference sequence). CDR3 size: 20 residues.

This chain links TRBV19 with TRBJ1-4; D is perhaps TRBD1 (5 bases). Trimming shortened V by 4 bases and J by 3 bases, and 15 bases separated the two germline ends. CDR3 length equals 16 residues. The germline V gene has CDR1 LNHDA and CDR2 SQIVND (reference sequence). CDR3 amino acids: CASSKSRAASNEKLFF. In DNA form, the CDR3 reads TGTGCCAGTAGTAAAAGCAGGGCTGCATCTAATGAAAAACTGTTTTTT. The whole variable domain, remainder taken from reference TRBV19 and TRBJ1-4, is DGGITQSPKYLFRKEGQNVTLSCEQNLNHDAMYWYRQDPGQGLRLIYYSQIVNDFQKGDIAEGYSVSREKKESFPLTVTSAQKNPTAFYLCASSKSRAASNEKLFFGSGTQLSVL.

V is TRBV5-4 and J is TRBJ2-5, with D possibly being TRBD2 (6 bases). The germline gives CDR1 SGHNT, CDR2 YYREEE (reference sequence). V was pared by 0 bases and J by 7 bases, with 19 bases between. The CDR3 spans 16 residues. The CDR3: CASSLGSGGGWWTQYF. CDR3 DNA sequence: TGTGCCAGCAGCTTGGGTTCTGGTGGAGGGTGGTGGACCCAGTACTTC. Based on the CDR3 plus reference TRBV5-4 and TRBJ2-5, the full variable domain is ETGVTQSPTHLIKTRGQQVTLRCSSQSGHNTVSWYQQALGQGPQFIFQYYREEENGRGNFPPRFSGLQFPNYSSELNVNALELDDSALYLCASSLGSGGGWWTQYFGPGTRLLVL.

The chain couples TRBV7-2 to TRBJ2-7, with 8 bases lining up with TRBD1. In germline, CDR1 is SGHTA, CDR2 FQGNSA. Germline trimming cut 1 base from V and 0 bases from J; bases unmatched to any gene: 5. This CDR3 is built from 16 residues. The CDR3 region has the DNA TGTGCCAGCAGCTTAGTAGGGACAGGTAACTCCTACGAGCAGTACTTC. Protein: CASSLVGTGNSYEQYF.

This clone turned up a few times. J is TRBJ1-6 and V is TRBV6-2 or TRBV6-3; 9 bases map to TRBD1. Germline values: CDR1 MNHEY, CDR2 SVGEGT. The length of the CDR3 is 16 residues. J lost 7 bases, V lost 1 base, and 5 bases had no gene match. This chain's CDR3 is CASSYYGGTGNSPLHF. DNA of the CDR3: TGTGCCAGCAGTTACTATGGCGGGACAGGGAATTCACCCCTCCACTTT.

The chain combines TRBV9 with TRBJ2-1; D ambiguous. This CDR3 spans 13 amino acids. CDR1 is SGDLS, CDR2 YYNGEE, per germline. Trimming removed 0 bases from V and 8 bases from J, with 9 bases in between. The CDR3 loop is CASSVGSSDEQFF. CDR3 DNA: TGTGCCAGCAGCGTAGGGTCAAGCGATGAGCAGTTCTTC.

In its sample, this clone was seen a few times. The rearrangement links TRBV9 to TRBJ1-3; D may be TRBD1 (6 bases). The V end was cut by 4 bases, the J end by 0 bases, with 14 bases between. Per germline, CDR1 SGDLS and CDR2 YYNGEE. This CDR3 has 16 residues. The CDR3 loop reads CASSITGSPSGNTIYF. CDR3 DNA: TGTGCCAGCAGCATAACAGGGAGTCCCTCTGGAAACACCATATATTTT. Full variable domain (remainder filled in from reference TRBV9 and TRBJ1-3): DSGVTQTPKHLITATGQRVTLRCSPRSGDLSVYWYQQSLDQGLQFLIQYYNGEERAKGNILERFSAQQFPDLHSELNLSSLELGDSALYFCASSITGSPSGNTIYFGEGSWLTVV.

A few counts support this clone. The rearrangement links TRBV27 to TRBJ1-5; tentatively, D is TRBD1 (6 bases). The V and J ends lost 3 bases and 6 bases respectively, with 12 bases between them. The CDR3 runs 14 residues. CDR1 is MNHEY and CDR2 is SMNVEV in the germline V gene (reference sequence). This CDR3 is CASSFLGQSQPQHF. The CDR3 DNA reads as TGTGCCAGCAGTTTCCTTGGACAGTCTCAGCCCCAGCATTTT.

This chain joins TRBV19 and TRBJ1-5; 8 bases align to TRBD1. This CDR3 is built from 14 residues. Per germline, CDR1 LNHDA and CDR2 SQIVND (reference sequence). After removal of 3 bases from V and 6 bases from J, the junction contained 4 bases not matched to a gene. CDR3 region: CASSISRGPQPQHF. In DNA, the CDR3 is TGTGCCAGTAGTATTAGCAGGGGGCCTCAGCCCCAGCATTTT. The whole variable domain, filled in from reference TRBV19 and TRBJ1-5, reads DGGITQSPKYLFRKEGQNVTLSCEQNLNHDAMYWYRQDPGQGLRLIYYSQIVNDFQKGDIAEGYSVSREKKESFPLTVTSAQKNPTAFYLCASSISRGPQPQHFGDGTRLSIL.

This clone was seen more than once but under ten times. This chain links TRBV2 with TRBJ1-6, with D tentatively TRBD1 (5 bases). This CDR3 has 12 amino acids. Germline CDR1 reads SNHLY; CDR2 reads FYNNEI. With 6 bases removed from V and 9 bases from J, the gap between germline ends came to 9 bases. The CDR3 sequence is CASRGPVSPLHF. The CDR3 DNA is TGTGCCAGCAGGGGGCCGGTTTCACCCCTCCACTTT.

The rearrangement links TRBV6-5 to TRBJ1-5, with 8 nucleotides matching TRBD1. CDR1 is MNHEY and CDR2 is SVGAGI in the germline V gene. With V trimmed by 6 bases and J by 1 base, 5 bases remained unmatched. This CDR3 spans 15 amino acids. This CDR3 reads CASSRTGSSNQPQHF. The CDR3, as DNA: TGTGCCAGCAGCCGGACAGGGTCGAGCAATCAGCCCCAGCATTTT.

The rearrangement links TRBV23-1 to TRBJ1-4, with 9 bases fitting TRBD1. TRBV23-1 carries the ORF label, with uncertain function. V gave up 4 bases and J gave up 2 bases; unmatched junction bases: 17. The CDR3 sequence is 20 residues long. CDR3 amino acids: CASSPHFTDRGISTNEKLFF. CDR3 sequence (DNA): TGCGCCAGCAGTCCCCACTTCACCGACAGGGGGATTAGCACTAATGAAAAACTGTTTTTT.

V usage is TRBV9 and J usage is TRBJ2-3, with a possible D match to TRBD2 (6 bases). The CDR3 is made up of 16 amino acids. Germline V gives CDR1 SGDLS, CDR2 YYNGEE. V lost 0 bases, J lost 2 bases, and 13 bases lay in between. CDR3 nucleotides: TGTGCCAGCAGCGTAGGGACTAACCCTGCCACAGATACGCAGTATTTT. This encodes CASSVGTNPATDTQYF.

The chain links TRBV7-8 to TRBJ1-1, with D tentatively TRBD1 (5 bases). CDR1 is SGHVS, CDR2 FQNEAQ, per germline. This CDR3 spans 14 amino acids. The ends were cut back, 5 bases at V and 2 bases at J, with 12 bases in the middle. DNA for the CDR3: TGTGCCAGCAGCATGACAGAATCCAACACTGAAGCTTTCTTT. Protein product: CASSMTESNTEAFF.

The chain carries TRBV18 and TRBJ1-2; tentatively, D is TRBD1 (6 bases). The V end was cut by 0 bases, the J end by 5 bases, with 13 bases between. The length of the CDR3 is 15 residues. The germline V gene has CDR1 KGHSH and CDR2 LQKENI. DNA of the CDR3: TGTGCCAGCTCACCACCGATCAGGGGCGGGTATGGCTACACCTTC. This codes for CASSPPIRGGYGYTF.

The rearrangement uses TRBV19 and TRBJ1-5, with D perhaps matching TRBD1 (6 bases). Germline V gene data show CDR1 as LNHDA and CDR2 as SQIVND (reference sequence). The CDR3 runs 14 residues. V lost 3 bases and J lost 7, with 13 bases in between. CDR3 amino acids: CASSISRGNQPQHF. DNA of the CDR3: TGTGCCAGTAGTATCTCCAGGGGTAACCAGCCCCAGCATTTT.

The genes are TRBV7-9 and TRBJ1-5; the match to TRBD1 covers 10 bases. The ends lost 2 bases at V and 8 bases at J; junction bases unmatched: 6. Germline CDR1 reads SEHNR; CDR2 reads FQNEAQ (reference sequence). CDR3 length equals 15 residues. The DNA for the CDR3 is TGTGCCAGCAGCTTAAGGGGGACAGGGGTGGAGCCCCAGCATTTT. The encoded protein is CASSLRGTGVEPQHF.

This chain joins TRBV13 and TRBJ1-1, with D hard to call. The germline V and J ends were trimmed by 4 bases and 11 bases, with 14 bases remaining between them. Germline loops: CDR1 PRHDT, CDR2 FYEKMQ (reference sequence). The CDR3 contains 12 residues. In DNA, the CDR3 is TGTGCCAGCAGCTCTTACCCGGAGGTGGCTTTCTTT. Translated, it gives CASSSYPEVAFF.

The DNA of the CDR3 is TGTGCCAGTACCCCGGGGGGGGACGCTTATAGCAATCAGCCCCAGCATTTT. It codes for CASTPGGDAYSNQPQHF. The chain has TRBV19 and TRBJ1-5, with D perhaps matching TRBD1 (5 bases). Trimming removed 7 bases from V and 0 bases from J, with 19 bases in between. Germline V lookup: CDR1 LNHDA, CDR2 SQIVND (reference sequence). There are 17 residues in the CDR3.

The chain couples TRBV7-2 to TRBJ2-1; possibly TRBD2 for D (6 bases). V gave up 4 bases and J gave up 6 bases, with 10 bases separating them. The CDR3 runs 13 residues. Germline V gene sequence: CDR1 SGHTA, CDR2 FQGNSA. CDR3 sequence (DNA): TGTGCCAGCAGCTGGGGACTTTTCAATGAGCAGTTCTTC. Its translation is CASSWGLFNEQFF.

CDR3 sequence: CASSLATSGRFHEQFF. Written as DNA, the CDR3 is TGTGCCAGCAGCTTGGCCACTAGCGGGAGGTTCCATGAGCAGTTCTTC. The chain is built from TRBV5-8 and TRBJ2-1; TRBD2 agrees at 12 bases. After removal of 0 bases from V and 8 bases from J, the junction contained 6 bases not matched to a gene. The CDR3 consists of 16 residues. Germline CDR1 and CDR2: SGHTS and YDEGEE.